This passage covers 21 T cell receptor beta chains from one sample sequenced in a study of cytomegalovirus exposure and HLA in healthy donors (dated by TCRdb to about 2017). The receptor library was made with the immunoSEQ multiplex PCR assay. For the multiplex PCR, a mixture combining 60 forward primers for TCR Vbeta segments and 13 reverse primers for TCR Jbeta segments was used. Not all clones reach the TCRdb copy of this immuneACCESS table, which keeps in-frame sequences only. Checked studies attribute under half of the gap to unresolved V genes and leave the rest unexplained. The sample has a few hundred thousand clones on record, about 75% of them singletons. The ten top clones hold under 2.5% of the sample. The source material was PBMCs. The receptors were sampled from a female donor in good health and CMV-seronegative.

The chain is built from TRBV2 and TRBJ1-5; tentative D call: TRBD1 (6 bases). The CDR3 runs 14 residues. The V end was cut by 5 bases, the J end by 4 bases, with 12 bases between. Germline CDR1 is SNHLY and CDR2 is FYNNEI. The CDR3 DNA reads TGTGCCAGCAGTCTACAGGGCTCGAATCAGCCCCAGCATTTT. It yields the protein CASSLQGSNQPQHF.

Comment on this clone: The sample carries other DNA sequences with the same CDR3. The chain couples TRBV5-1 to TRBJ2-5; D is ambiguous. The CDR3 has 12 residues. CDR1 is SGHRS and CDR2 is YFSETQ in the germline V gene. Trimming took off 0 bases at V and 4 bases at J, with 4 bases between the two ends. The CDR3 sequence: CASSLGLETQYF. CDR3 nucleotide sequence: TGCGCCAGCAGCTTGGGTCTAGAGACCCAGTACTTC.

The chain joins TRBV6-5 to TRBJ1-2, with 7 bases lining up with TRBD1. This CDR3 is built from 15 residues. V lost 8 bases and J lost 6; bases outside the gene matches: 15. In germline, CDR1 is MNHEY, CDR2 SVGAGI. In DNA, the CDR3 is TGTGCCAGCTCCCTCGCGGGGACAGTCAACGATGGCTACACCTTC. Translation: CASSLAGTVNDGYTF.

The count of this clone is one. The V call is TRBV9, the J call TRBJ2-5, with 9 bases fitting TRBD1. The J call is in doubt because the DNA end fits TRBJ2-7 better. From germline, CDR1 is SGDLS and CDR2 YYNGEE. This CDR3 comprises 18 residues. The chain's CDR3 is CASSVADLPGQGSYEQYF. The CDR3 DNA follows: TGTGCCAGCAGCGTAGCTGACCTTCCGGGACAGGGTTCCTACGAGCAGTACTTC.

This clone showed up just a few times. The chain uses TRBV2 and TRBJ2-4, with 7 positions matching TRBD1. The V gene's germline CDR1 is SNHLY and CDR2 FYNNEI. With V trimmed by 4 bases and J by 3 bases, 18 bases remained unmatched. CDR3 size: 19 residues. The CDR3 loop is CASSATGTVGGFVKNIQYF. In nucleotides, the CDR3 is TGTGCCAGCAGTGCCACCGGGACAGTGGGCGGGTTCGTCAAAAACATTCAGTACTTC.

This chain links TRBV5-4 with TRBJ2-2, with 7 bases that match TRBD1. The length of the CDR3 is 16 residues. The germline CDR1 and CDR2 sequences are SGHNT and YYREEE (reference sequence). V lost 0 bases, J lost 3 bases, and 5 bases stayed unmatched. This chain's CDR3 is CASSLEGGLDTGELFF. In nucleotides, the CDR3 is TGTGCCAGCAGCTTGGAAGGGGGCTTGGACACCGGGGAGCTGTTTTTT.

The J gene is TRBJ2-3, the V gene TRBV11-2; 12 bases map to TRBD2. The CDR3 runs 17 residues. Germline V gives CDR1 SGHAT, CDR2 FQNNGV. V was pared by 6 bases and J by 2 bases, with 9 bases of the junction left unmatched. CDR3 sequence reads: CASRTSGRRYSTDTQYF. The DNA of the CDR3 is TGTGCCAGCAGAACTAGCGGGAGGAGGTATTCCACAGATACGCAGTATTTT.

This chain joins TRBV5-6 and TRBJ2-6; D is ambiguous. V was shortened by 1 base and J by 4 bases, with 6 bases between the two germline ends. The CDR3 is made up of 14 amino acids. Germline values: CDR1 SGHDT, CDR2 YYEEEE. The CDR3 is CASSLSTGANVLTF. CDR3 DNA: TGTGCCAGCAGCTTGAGTACAGGGGCCAACGTCCTGACTTTC.

This clone has only a few counts. The V and J genes are TRBV10-3 and TRBJ2-7, with 7 bases matching TRBD1. Germline trimming cut 10 bases from V and 3 bases from J; bases unmatched to any gene: 9. Germline loops: CDR1 ENHRY, CDR2 SYGVKD. This CDR3 is 13 amino acids long. CDR3 DNA: TGTGCCACCCGACAGGGAAGAGGCTACGAGCAGTACTTC. Protein: CATRQGRGYEQYF.

This clone was seen only a few times. The genes are TRBV27 and TRBJ2-7; D is possibly TRBD2 (6 bases). CDR1 MNHEY and CDR2 SMNVEV come from the germline V gene (reference sequence). The CDR3 spans 15 residues. Trimming cost V 5 bases and J 4 bases, with 18 bases left between them. The CDR3 DNA is TGTGCCAGCAGTCCGTGGGAGGCGGGAAGGTACGAGCAGTACTTC. The encoded protein is CASSPWEAGRYEQYF.

The chain joins TRBV2 to TRBJ1-5; D not certain. The CDR3 runs 13 residues. The V gene lost 5 bases and the J gene lost 5 bases, with 10 bases spanning the gap. The V gene's germline CDR1 is SNHLY and CDR2 FYNNEI. The CDR3: CASSQDQDQPQHF. Here the CDR3 DNA reads TGTGCCAGCAGTCAAGACCAGGATCAGCCCCAGCATTTT.

The chain carries TRBV9 and TRBJ2-7; 14 nucleotides align to TRBD2. The ends lost 2 bases at V and 5 bases at J; junction bases unmatched: 3. Germline V gene sequence: CDR1 SGDLS, CDR2 YYNGEE. This CDR3 is built from 15 residues. CDR3 sequence (DNA): TGTGCCAGCAGCGTCGGGACTAGCGGGAGCCACGAGCAGTACTTC. It is translated as CASSVGTSGSHEQYF.

This clone was seen only once. This rearrangement joins TRBV28 to TRBJ1-5, with D uncertain. CDR1 and CDR2 (germline): MDHEN, SYDVKM. The CDR3 contains 14 residues. The V end lost 1 base, the J end lost 1 base, and 5 bases lay between the germline ends. The CDR3: CASSLFLSNQPQHF. In nucleotides, the CDR3 is TGTGCCAGCAGTTTATTTCTGAGCAATCAGCCCCAGCATTTT.

V and J are TRBV27 and TRBJ2-1, with 8 nucleotides matching TRBD1. Germline CDR1 is MNHEY and CDR2 is SMNVEV (reference sequence). The CDR3 is made up of 16 amino acids. V lost 2 bases, J lost 5 bases, and 8 bases stayed unmatched. The CDR3 DNA reads as TGTGCCAGCAGTTTAAATGGGCAGGGGGCCAACAATGAGCAGTTCTTC. The encoded protein is CASSLNGQGANNEQFF.

The V gene is TRBV6-7, the J gene TRBJ1-1, with no clear D. TRBV6-7 is recorded as an ORF, its role being uncertain. The CDR3 spans 14 residues. V was cut by 2 bases and J by 12 bases, with 19 bases left in between. The CDR3, as DNA: TGTGCCAGCAGTTACAAGGCGGTAAGAGGGATAACTTTCTTT. It is translated as CASSYKAVRGITFF.

This clone was seen once. The chain has TRBV30 and TRBJ2-3; 9 positions agree with TRBD1. J was trimmed by 1 base and V by 4 bases; bases with no gene match: 3. The length of the CDR3 is 14 residues. CDR1 is GTSNPN, CDR2 SVGIG, per germline (reference sequence). The CDR3 DNA is TGTGCCTGGATGGGGGACAGGGGCACAGATACGCAGTATTTT. It encodes CAWMGDRGTDTQYF.

The chain has TRBV29-1 and TRBJ1-2; 8 bases are a match to TRBD1. Germline V lookup: CDR1 SQVTM, CDR2 ANQGSEA. J gave up 8 bases and V 2 bases, and 7 bases lay outside the gene matches. The CDR3 contains 13 residues. CDR3 sequence (DNA): TGCAGCGTTGAACCAGGGGGCTATGGAGGCTACACCTTC. Protein product: CSVEPGGYGGYTF.

The rearrangement links TRBV6-1 to TRBJ1-4, with TRBD1 matching over 7 bases. This CDR3 contains 12 residues. Germline V lookup: CDR1 MNHNS, CDR2 SASEGT. The V gene end was trimmed by 9 bases and the J gene end by 7 bases; junction bases not matched to a gene: 5. The CDR3 sequence: CASRGLGEKLFF. CDR3 bases: TGTGCCAGTAGGGGGCTAGGTGAAAAACTGTTTTTT.

This clone was detected once. The rearrangement links TRBV11-3 to TRBJ2-1; weak D call: TRBD2 (5 bases). V was shortened by 2 bases and J by 10 bases, with 15 bases between the two germline ends. Germline lookup yields CDR1 SGHNT and CDR2 YENEEA. This CDR3 spans 14 amino acids. The CDR3 here is CASSLHVLAGEQFF. In nucleotides, the CDR3 is TGTGCCAGCAGCTTACATGTCCTAGCTGGGGAGCAGTTCTTC. Based on the CDR3 plus reference TRBV11-3 and TRBJ2-1, the full variable domain is EAGVVQSPRYKIIEKKQPVAFWCNPISGHNTLYWYLQNLGQGPELLIRYENEEAVDDSQLPKDRFSAERLKGVDSTLKIQPAELGDSAVYLCASSLHVLAGEQFFGPGTRLTVL.

The rearrangement links TRBV6-5 to TRBJ2-5, with D uncertain. The germline CDR1 and CDR2 sequences are MNHEY and SVGAGI. CDR3 size: 11 residues. Between the trimmed V and J ends, which lost 3 bases and 5 bases, there was a span of 4 bases. This chain's CDR3 is CASSYEETQYF. Here the CDR3 DNA reads TGTGCCAGCAGTTATGAGGAGACCCAGTACTTC.

This clone was seen once. The chain combines TRBV27 with TRBJ2-1; 8 bases fit TRBD2. With 2 bases clipped from V and 1 base from J, the junction kept 1 base outside the gene matches. The CDR3 is 15 amino acids. Looked up from germline, CDR1 is MNHEY and CDR2 is SMNVEV (reference sequence). CDR3 sequence (DNA): TGTGCCAGCAGTTTAGCGGGGGGATCCTACAATGAGCAGTTCTTC. Translated: CASSLAGGSYNEQFF.